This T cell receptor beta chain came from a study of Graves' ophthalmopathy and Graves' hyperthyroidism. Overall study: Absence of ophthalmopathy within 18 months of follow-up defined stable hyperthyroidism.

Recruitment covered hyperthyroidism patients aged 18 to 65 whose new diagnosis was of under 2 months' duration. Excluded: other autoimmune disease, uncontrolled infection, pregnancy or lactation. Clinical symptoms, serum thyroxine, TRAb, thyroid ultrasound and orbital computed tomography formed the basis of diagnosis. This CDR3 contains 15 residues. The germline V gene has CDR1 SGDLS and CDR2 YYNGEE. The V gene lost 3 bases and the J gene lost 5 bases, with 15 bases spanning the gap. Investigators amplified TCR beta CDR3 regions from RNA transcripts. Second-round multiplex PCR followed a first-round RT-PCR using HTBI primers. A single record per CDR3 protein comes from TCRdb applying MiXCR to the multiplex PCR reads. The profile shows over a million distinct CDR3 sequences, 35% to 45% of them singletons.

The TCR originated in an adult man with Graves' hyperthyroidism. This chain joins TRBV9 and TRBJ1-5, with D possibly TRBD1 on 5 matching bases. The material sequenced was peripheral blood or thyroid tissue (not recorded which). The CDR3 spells CASSAQAGSHQPQHF. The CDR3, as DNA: TGTGCCAGCAGCGCCCAAGCAGGGAGTCATCAGCCCCAGCATTTT.